Listed here are 25 T cell receptor beta chains from one sample, sequenced in a study of T cell clusters in autoimmune cytopenias. Each sample's input was about 250 ng genomic DNA, some 38,000 genome equivalents. TRB rearrangements were amplified by touch-down multiplex PCR with mixed TRB-A/B primers. TCRdb reanalyzed the multiplex PCR reads, giving one entry per CDR3 protein sequence and no DNA. Its clone listing holds around 6,100 distinct CDR3 sequences. The same data also went into a second study, on T cell repertoires in aging, cancer and after chemotherapy.

What was sequenced was peripheral blood. These receptors came from a human donor in good health.

In terms of frequency, this clonotype is medium-sized. The chain uses TRBV10-3 and TRBJ1-5; TCRdb selects TRBD1, and the lack of DNA leaves this call unchecked. The germline CDR1 and CDR2 sequences are ENHRY and SYGVKD. CDR3 length: 15 residues. This chain's CDR3 is CAISAGDRGNQPQHF.

According to its frequency, this clonotype is medium-sized. The chain recombines TRBV5-4 with TRBJ1-4; absent DNA, TCRdb's TRBD1 call cannot be checked. Germline V lookup: CDR1 SGHNT, CDR2 YYREEE (reference sequence). This CDR3 has 15 amino acids. The CDR3 sequence: CASSLDPVGGEKLFF. Complete variable domain (other parts from reference TRBV5-4 and TRBJ1-4): ETGVTQSPTHLIKTRGQQVTLRCSSQSGHNTVSWYQQALGQGPQFIFQYYREEENGRGNFPPRFSGLQFPNYSSELNVNALELDDSALYLCASSLDPVGGEKLFFGSGTQLSVL.

Its frequency marks this clonotype as medium-sized. The CDR3 loop is CASRSRVNTEAFF. The chain has TRBV6-1 and TRBJ1-1; TCRdb's D gene call, TRBD1, goes unchecked for lack of DNA. This CDR3 is built from 13 residues. CDR1 is MNHNS and CDR2 is SASEGT in the germline V gene.

The rearrangement joins TRBV5-1 to TRBJ2-1. The CDR3 has 13 residues. Germline assignment: CDR1 SGHRS and CDR2 YFSETQ. CDR3 sequence: CASSLGSYNEQFF.

Considering frequency, this clonotype is medium-sized. The chain carries TRBV5-6 and TRBJ2-5. The length of the CDR3 is 14 residues. Germline V lookup: CDR1 SGHDT, CDR2 YYEEEE. CDR3 sequence reads: CASSVGSDQETQYF.

This clonotype is identified as medium-sized (0.01 to 0.1%) from frequency. This sequence joins TRBV6-1 and TRBJ2-2; TCRdb's D call, TRBD1, is unchecked because there is no DNA. Germline CDR1 reads MNHNS; CDR2 reads SASEGT. This CDR3 region has 14 residues. The CDR3 spells CASYRGQNTGELFF.

This clonotype registers medium-sized by frequency. J is TRBJ2-7 and V is TRBV6-6; absent DNA, TCRdb's TRBD1 call cannot be checked. CDR3 length: 14 residues. Germline V gene lookup returns CDR1 MNHNY and CDR2 SVGAGI (reference sequence). The CDR3 spells CASRRTGTGNEQYF.

This chain links TRBV6-4 with TRBJ2-2. Germline CDR1 reads MRHNA; CDR2 reads SNTAGT. CDR3 length: 14 residues. This CDR3 is CASSDSDSTGELFF.

V gene TRBV7-2 combines with J gene TRBJ1-2. From germline, CDR1 is SGHTA and CDR2 FQGNSA. This CDR3 has 13 residues. CDR3 sequence reads: CASSLGINYGYTF.

In terms of frequency, this clonotype is medium-sized (0.01 to 0.1%). The V gene is TRBV19, the J gene TRBJ2-1; TCRdb names TRBD2, which stays unverified in the absence of DNA. The CDR3 is 13 residues long. The germline V gene encodes CDR1 LNHDA and CDR2 SQIVND (reference sequence). CDR3 sequence reads: CASTPWRGHEQFF.

This clonotype is labeled medium-sized based on frequency. The chain carries TRBV30 and TRBJ2-5; lacking DNA, the TRBD1 call made by TCRdb goes unchecked. CDR3 size: 13 residues. From germline, CDR1 is GTSNPN and CDR2 SVGIG (reference sequence). CDR3 loop: CAWNRGGQETQYF.

The genes are TRBV7-9 and TRBJ2-5. Germline lookup yields CDR1 SEHNR and CDR2 FQNEAQ (reference sequence). The CDR3 is made up of 12 amino acids. This CDR3 reads CASSLEEETQYF.

The rearrangement links TRBV5-1 to TRBJ1-1; checking the TCRdb D call of TRBD1 is not possible without DNA. The CDR3 has 15 residues. In germline, CDR1 is SGHRS, CDR2 YFSETQ. Here the CDR3 reads CASRKGDSMNTEAFF.

This chain connects TRBV20-1 to TRBJ1-3. Germline V gene data show CDR1 as DFQATT and CDR2 as SNEGSKA (reference sequence). CDR3 length equals 14 residues. Here the CDR3 reads CSAKSTANGDTIYF.

The gene calls are TRBV20-1 and TRBJ1-2. Per germline, CDR1 DFQATT and CDR2 SNEGSKA (reference sequence). The CDR3 totals 13 residues. The chain's CDR3 is CSARDAGPGGYTF.

This clonotype registers medium-sized (0.01 to 0.1%) by frequency. This chain uses TRBV15 with TRBJ2-4; absent DNA, TCRdb's TRBD1 call cannot be checked. The CDR3 spans 16 residues. The germline V gene encodes CDR1 LNHNV and CDR2 YYDKDF (reference sequence). The CDR3: CATSRGQSIAKNIQYF.

The chain recombines TRBV5-5 with TRBJ1-1; without DNA, the TCRdb call of TRBD1 cannot be checked. Germline CDR1 reads SGHKS; CDR2 reads YYEKEE (reference sequence). The CDR3 length is 16 residues. The chain's CDR3 is CASSYNPPGSKTEAFF.

Considering frequency, this clonotype is medium-sized (0.01 to 0.1%). This chain links TRBV5-6 with TRBJ2-6. The germline V gene encodes CDR1 SGHDT and CDR2 YYEEEE. CDR3 length: 15 residues. The CDR3 is CASSLGPSGANVLTF.

This clonotype is medium-sized (0.01 to 0.1%) by frequency. V gene TRBV6-2 or TRBV6-3 combines with J gene TRBJ2-3; the TRBD1 assignment by TCRdb is unverifiable without DNA. This CDR3 has 14 amino acids. Germline V lookup: CDR1 MNHEY, CDR2 SVGEGT. CDR3 residues: CASGSNTQGGTQYF.

This rearrangement joins TRBV4-3 to TRBJ2-1. CDR1 and CDR2 (germline): LGHNA, YSLEER. This CDR3 has 16 amino acids. The chain's CDR3 is CASSQDHNGNYNEQFF.

The CDR3 sequence: CASSPGGMNTEAFF. The V gene is TRBV18, the J gene TRBJ1-1; TCRdb returns TRBD1, unconfirmable since there is no DNA. The CDR3 runs 14 residues. Germline CDR1 and CDR2: KGHSH and LQKENI.

The V call is TRBV4-3, the J call TRBJ2-1; TCRdb's assignment of TRBD1 cannot be checked, as there is no DNA. Germline V CDR1 and CDR2: LGHNA, YSLEER. There are 15 residues in the CDR3. This CDR3 reads CASSQGAADYNEQFF.

By frequency, this clonotype is medium-sized. This chain uses TRBV29-1 with TRBJ1-2. CDR1 and CDR2 (germline): SQVTM, ANQGSEA. The CDR3 is 11 amino acids. This CDR3 is CSVDETNGYTF.

The V gene is TRBV7-2, the J gene TRBJ2-3. CDR1 SGHTA and CDR2 FQGNSA come from the germline V gene. This CDR3 has 12 amino acids. CDR3 region: CASSSYTDTQYF.

In terms of frequency, this clonotype is medium-sized. The chain is built from TRBV27 and TRBJ1-5; the TCRdb call, TRBD1, lacks DNA for checking. CDR3 length equals 14 residues. Per germline, CDR1 MNHEY and CDR2 SMNVEV (reference sequence). CDR3 residues: CASRGQTQNQPQHF.